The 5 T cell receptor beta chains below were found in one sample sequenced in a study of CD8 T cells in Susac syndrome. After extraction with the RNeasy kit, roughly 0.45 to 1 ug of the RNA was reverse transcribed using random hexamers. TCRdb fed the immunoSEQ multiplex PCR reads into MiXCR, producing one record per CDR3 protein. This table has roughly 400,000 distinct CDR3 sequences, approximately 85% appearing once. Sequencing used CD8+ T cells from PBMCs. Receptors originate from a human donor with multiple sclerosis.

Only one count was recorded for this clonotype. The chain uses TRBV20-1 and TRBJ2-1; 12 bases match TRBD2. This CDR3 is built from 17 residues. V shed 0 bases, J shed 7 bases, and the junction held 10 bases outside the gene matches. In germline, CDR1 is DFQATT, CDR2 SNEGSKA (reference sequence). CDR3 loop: CSARDLRLAGDKNEQFF. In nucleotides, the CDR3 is TGCAGTGCTAGAGATTTGAGACTAGCGGGAGATAAAAATGAGCAGTTCTTC.

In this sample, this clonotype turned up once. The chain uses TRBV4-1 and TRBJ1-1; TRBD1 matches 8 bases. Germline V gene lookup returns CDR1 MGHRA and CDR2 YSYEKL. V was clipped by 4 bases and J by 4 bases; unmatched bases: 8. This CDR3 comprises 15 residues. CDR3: CASSPTTGVSTEAFF. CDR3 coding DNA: TGCGCCAGCAGCCCAACGACAGGGGTGAGCACTGAAGCTTTCTTT.

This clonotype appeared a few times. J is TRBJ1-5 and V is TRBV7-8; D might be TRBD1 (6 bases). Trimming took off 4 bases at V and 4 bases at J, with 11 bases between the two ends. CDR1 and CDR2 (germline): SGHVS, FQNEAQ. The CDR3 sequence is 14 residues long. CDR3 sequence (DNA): TGTGCCAGCAGCTCCGGGACACCTAATCAGCCCCAGCATTTT. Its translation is CASSSGTPNQPQHF.

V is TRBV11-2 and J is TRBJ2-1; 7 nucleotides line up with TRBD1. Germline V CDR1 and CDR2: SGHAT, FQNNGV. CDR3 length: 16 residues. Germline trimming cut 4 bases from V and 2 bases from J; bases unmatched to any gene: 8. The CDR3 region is CASSSLQGIAYNEQFF. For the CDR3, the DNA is TGTGCCAGCAGCTCTCTACAGGGGATAGCCTACAATGAGCAGTTCTTC.

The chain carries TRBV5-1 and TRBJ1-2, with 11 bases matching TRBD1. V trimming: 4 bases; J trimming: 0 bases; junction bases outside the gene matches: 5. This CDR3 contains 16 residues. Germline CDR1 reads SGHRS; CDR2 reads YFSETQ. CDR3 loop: CASSLGQGASNYGYTF. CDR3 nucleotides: TGCGCCAGCAGCCTCGGACAGGGGGCCTCTAACTATGGCTACACCTTC.